A single sample is the source of the 9 T cell receptor beta chains below, sequenced in a study of blood T cells in healthy people across ages (dated by TCRdb to between 2015 and 2016). Libraries were prepared through 5' RACE. The sequencer was an Illumina HiSeq 2500. A second PCR of roughly 6 to 11 cycles was run with a J-beta primer mix and a sample-barcoded 5' primer. TCRdb cleaned the public reads at Q25 with fastp, built clones with MiXCR and kept in-frame beta chains. Identical CDR3 proteins give one entry, which carries the most common genes and DNA. The sample yields about 780,000 distinct CDR3 sequences; roughly 26% were counted once. Of the sample, less than 3.5% falls within the top ten clones. Separately, the same data were catalogued under a study of T cells of mothers and their children.

The sequenced sample consisted of blood. Source of these receptors: a boy younger than 18 in good health.

This rearrangement joins TRBV20-1 to TRBJ2-3; TRBD2 aligns across 13 bases. The CDR3 is made up of 17 amino acids. Germline V lookup: CDR1 DFQATT, CDR2 SNEGSKA (reference sequence). The V gene end was trimmed by 1 base and the J gene end by 2 bases; junction bases not matched to a gene: 6. DNA of the CDR3: TGCAGTGCTAGAGGGGGACTAGCGGGGACCTACACAGATACGCAGTATTTT. Translation gives CSARGGLAGTYTDTQYF.

This clonotype has a handful of counts. The V gene is TRBV7-9, the J gene TRBJ2-7; 9 positions agree with TRBD1. CDR3 length: 13 amino acids. Losses at the gene ends were 2 bases for V and 12 bases for J; bases not matched to a gene: 8. Germline assignment: CDR1 SEHNR and CDR2 FQNEAQ (reference sequence). The CDR3 DNA is TGTGCCAGCAGCTTACTGGGACAGGGCCGAGCGTACTTC. It specifies CASSLLGQGRAYF.

The chain joins TRBV28 to TRBJ2-5; D is ambiguous. This CDR3 comprises 16 residues. V was clipped by 2 bases and J by 6 bases, with 19 bases between them. Germline-derived CDR1 and CDR2 are MDHEN and SYDVKM. Here the CDR3 DNA reads TGTGCCAGCAGTTTAACGGTGGCAACCCCACTGAAGACCCAGTACTTC. Translating gives CASSLTVATPLKTQYF.

This chain uses TRBV24-1 with TRBJ1-5; 7 positions match TRBD1. After removal of 3 bases from V and 4 bases from J, the junction contained 5 bases not matched to a gene. The CDR3 is 15 amino acids. Germline CDR1 KGHDR, CDR2 SFDVKD. The CDR3 coding sequence is TGTGCCACCAGTGATGGTAGGGGGCGAAATCAGCCCCAGCATTTT. As protein: CATSDGRGRNQPQHF.

The table lists this clonotype with a few counts. The chain uses TRBV29-1 and TRBJ1-1, with D maybe TRBD1 (6 bases). Deletions cut 5 bases from V and 2 bases from J, with 21 bases between. The CDR3 is 16 residues long. Germline CDR1 reads SQVTM; CDR2 reads ANQGSEA. CDR3 nucleotide sequence: TGCAGCGTTCCCAAACCCGGACAGCCATTAAACACTGAAGCTTTCTTT. Its translation: CSVPKPGQPLNTEAFF.

The sample holds a few counts of this clonotype. The chain combines TRBV7-9 with TRBJ2-5; D may be TRBD1 (6 bases). Trimming removed 7 bases at V and 1 base at J, with 22 bases between. This CDR3 has 17 amino acids. Germline values: CDR1 SEHNR, CDR2 FQNEAQ (reference sequence). The CDR3 DNA reads TGTGCCAGCACCGGGGCCGCAGGGGCGCGTGGCCAAGAGACCCAGTACTTC. As protein: CASTGAAGARGQETQYF. Combining the CDR3 with reference TRBV7-9 and TRBJ2-5 gives the whole variable domain DTGVSQNPRHKITKRGQNVTFRCDPISEHNRLYWYRQTLGQGPEFLTYFQNEAQLEKSRLLSDRFSAERPKGSFSTLEIQRTEQGDSAMYLCASTGAAGARGQETQYFGPGTRLLVL.

This clonotype was picked up a small number of times. J is TRBJ2-5 and V is TRBV29-1; 9 positions agree with TRBD1. The DNA end favors TRBJ2-7, so the J call may be wrong. There are 13 residues in the CDR3. Germline V gives CDR1 SQVTM, CDR2 ANQGSEA. CDR3 residues: CSVAGTGYYEQYF. In nucleotides, the CDR3 is TGCAGCGTCGCCGGGACAGGGTACTACGAGCAGTACTTC.

With regard to this clonotype: The junction differs from germline at one of its ends, possibly a read error. The chain links TRBV5-5 to TRBJ1-1, with 7 bases matching TRBD1. Germline V lookup: CDR1 SGHKS, CDR2 YYEKEE (reference sequence). The CDR3 totals 15 residues. In DNA, the CDR3 is TGTGCCAGCAGGCGGTCGGGACAGACGAACACTGAAGCTTCCTTT. Protein: CASRRSGQTNTEASF.

This sequence joins TRBV5-1 and TRBJ2-1; tentatively, D is TRBD2 (6 bases). CDR1 is SGHRS and CDR2 is YFSETQ in the germline V gene. The CDR3 is 14 amino acids. Deletions cut 4 bases from V and 6 bases from J, with 14 bases between. Here the CDR3 reads CASSTQPGVNEQFF. As DNA, the CDR3 is TGCGCCAGCAGCACCCAACCGGGGGTCAATGAGCAGTTCTTC.